A single sample is the source of the 29 T cell receptor beta chains below, sequenced in a study of cytomegalovirus exposure and HLA in healthy donors. The primer mix had 60 Vbeta and 13 Jbeta primers. Profiling relied on immunoSEQ multiplex PCR, and the TCRdb table lists in-frame clones only, not all of them. Here the sample spans some 180,000 clones, 70% to 85% being singletons. Sequenced input: PBMCs. The source of these receptors is a man aged 18 to 29 in good health and CMV-seronegative.

The chain links TRBV11-3 to TRBJ1-3, with TRBD1 identical over 7 bases. Unmatched junction bases numbered 9, after V lost 8 bases and J lost 5 bases. This CDR3 spans 14 amino acids. Germline V gene data show CDR1 as SGHNT and CDR2 as YENEEA. CDR3 residues: CASRETGLRNTIYF. The DNA of the CDR3 is TGTGCCAGCCGCGAGACAGGGCTACGAAACACCATATATTTT. The complete variable domain, with remaining parts taken from reference TRBV11-3 and TRBJ1-3, reads EAGVVQSPRYKIIEKKQPVAFWCNPISGHNTLYWYLQNLGQGPELLIRYENEEAVDDSQLPKDRFSAERLKGVDSTLKIQPAELGDSAVYLCASRETGLRNTIYFGEGSWLTVV.

This chain uses TRBV2 with TRBJ2-7; no reliable D call. Germline V lookup: CDR1 SNHLY, CDR2 FYNNEI. V lost 5 bases and J lost 8, with 10 bases in between. This CDR3 has 11 residues. CDR3 sequence reads: CASSPQLQQYF. The CDR3 DNA is TGTGCCAGCAGTCCCCAACTGCAGCAGTACTTC.

The rearrangement joins TRBV5-8 to TRBJ2-1; perhaps TRBD1 as D (6 bases). The germline V gene encodes CDR1 SGHTS and CDR2 YDEGEE. The CDR3 is 14 residues long. V lost 4 bases, J lost 9 bases, and 17 bases lay in between. This chain's CDR3 is CASSLRASRGEQFF. CDR3 DNA: TGTGCCAGCAGCCTAAGGGCTAGCAGGGGTGAGCAGTTCTTC.

The chain couples TRBV30 to TRBJ2-1, with 7 positions matching TRBD2. Germline V gene sequence: CDR1 GTSNPN, CDR2 SVGIG (reference sequence). The CDR3 covers 11 residues. CDR3 sequence: CAGGNFNEQFF. CDR3 nucleotide sequence: TGTGCGGGGGGGAATTTCAATGAGCAGTTCTTC.

The genes are TRBV30 and TRBJ1-2; a weak D match, TRBD1 (5 bases). Trimming left V 4 bases short and J 4 bases short, with 22 bases between. Germline loops: CDR1 GTSNPN, CDR2 SVGIG (reference sequence). This CDR3 has 16 amino acids. The CDR3 sequence: CAWTNRDSGVGYGYTF. CDR3 nucleotide sequence: TGTGCCTGGACAAACCGGGACTCGGGAGTGGGCTATGGCTACACCTTC.

Note on this clone: Other DNA variants within this sample encode the same CDR3. This chain connects TRBV19 to TRBJ1-5; TRBD1 might be the D (5 bases). Germline V CDR1 and CDR2: LNHDA, SQIVND (reference sequence). Trimming removed 7 bases from V and 3 bases from J, with 22 bases in between. The CDR3 loop spans 17 amino acids. The CDR3 spells CASTAGTGRRYNQPQHF. The CDR3, as DNA: TGTGCCAGTACAGCTGGGACTGGACGGAGATACAATCAGCCCCAGCATTTT.

The chain recombines TRBV13 with TRBJ1-3; no definite D call. Germline V gene data show CDR1 as PRHDT and CDR2 as FYEKMQ (reference sequence). V was trimmed by 6 bases and J by 3 bases, leaving 18 bases between them. The CDR3 is 16 residues long. The CDR3 nucleotides are TGTGCCAGCAGTAACCCGCGGAGGGAGGTTGGAAACACCATATATTTT. Translation gives CASSNPRREVGNTIYF.

The table lists this clone with a few counts. The chain has TRBV4-2 and TRBJ2-7; possibly TRBD1 for D (6 bases). Per the germline V gene, CDR1 is LGHNA and CDR2 is YNFKEQ. This CDR3 contains 16 residues. Trimming left V 2 bases short and J 0 bases short, with 14 bases between. This chain's CDR3 is CASSQSRQVPSYEQYF. In DNA, the CDR3 is TGTGCCAGCAGCCAATCCCGACAGGTTCCCTCCTACGAGCAGTACTTC.

The CDR3 region is CASSLSRFAGPAETQYF. In nucleotides, the CDR3 is TGTGCCAGCAGTTTATCGAGGTTCGCGGGACCCGCAGAGACCCAGTACTTC. The chain recombines TRBV27 with TRBJ2-5; the D gene is possibly TRBD2 (6 bases). V was cut by 0 bases and J by 4 bases, with 18 bases left in between. The CDR3 has 17 amino acids. CDR1 is MNHEY and CDR2 is SMNVEV in the germline V gene (reference sequence).

This rearrangement joins TRBV19 to TRBJ1-6, with D tentatively TRBD1 (5 bases). This CDR3 comprises 14 residues. Trimming stripped 4 bases from V and 6 bases from J, with 10 bases between. Germline V CDR1 and CDR2: LNHDA, SQIVND (reference sequence). CDR3 residues: CASSTRDGNSPLHF. CDR3 nucleotide sequence: TGTGCCAGTAGTACGCGGGACGGTAATTCACCCCTCCACTTT.

This clone appeared a few times. The J gene is TRBJ2-5, the V gene TRBV7-2; 7 nucleotides align to TRBD1. Losses at the gene ends were 5 bases for V and 5 bases for J; bases not matched to a gene: 11. This CDR3 is 15 amino acids long. The germline V gene has CDR1 SGHTA and CDR2 FQGNSA. The CDR3 DNA reads TGTGCCAGCAGCCCAGGACAGGCATTTAAGGAGACCCAGTACTTC. Translation gives CASSPGQAFKETQYF.

V usage is TRBV2 and J usage is TRBJ2-7; a weak D match, TRBD2 (6 bases). The ends were cut back, 2 bases at V and 7 bases at J, with 15 bases in the middle. CDR3 length: 14 amino acids. The germline V gene encodes CDR1 SNHLY and CDR2 FYNNEI. The DNA for the CDR3 is TGTGCCAGCAGTGAACGGGATTCCCGGGGGGAGCAGTACTTC. Protein product: CASSERDSRGEQYF.

The rearrangement joins TRBV21-1 to TRBJ2-7; TRBD1 reflects the table's D call only, with no check against the DNA. TRBV21-1 corresponds to a pseudogene. This CDR3 spans 14 amino acids. In nucleotides, the CDR3 is TGTGCCAGCAGCACCTGGGACAGGGCATCCGAGCAGTACTTC. It specifies CASSTWDRASEQYF.

The rearrangement uses TRBV6-1 and TRBJ1-2; a possible D gene is TRBD1 (5 bases). The V end lost 6 bases, the J end lost 6 bases, and 20 bases lay between the germline ends. This CDR3 comprises 15 residues. Germline V gives CDR1 MNHNS, CDR2 SASEGT. CDR3 nucleotides: TGTGCCAGCAGCCAAGGTCCCGGGACTCGGAATGGCTACACCTTC. Protein product: CASSQGPGTRNGYTF.

This chain links TRBV20-1 with TRBJ1-2, with D perhaps TRBD1 (6 bases). The CDR3 runs 11 residues. Germline values: CDR1 DFQATT, CDR2 SNEGSKA (reference sequence). Trimming took off 4 bases at V and 4 bases at J, with 7 bases between the two ends. Here the CDR3 reads CSAKGGYGYTF. In DNA, the CDR3 is TGCAGTGCTAAAGGGGGCTATGGCTACACCTTC.

The chain has TRBV30 and TRBJ2-5; 15 nucleotides align to TRBD2. CDR1 GTSNPN and CDR2 SVGIG come from the germline V gene (reference sequence). This CDR3 region has 18 residues. V was pared by 0 bases and J by 5 bases, with 10 bases of the junction left unmatched. CDR3 sequence (DNA): TGTGCCTGGAGTGTACTACGGACTAGCGGGGGGGCCGTCGAGACCCAGTACTTC. Translation gives CAWSVLRTSGGAVETQYF.

J is TRBJ2-5 and V is TRBV11-2; tentative D call: TRBD1 (6 bases). Germline V lookup: CDR1 SGHAT, CDR2 FQNNGV. Trimming took off 5 bases at V and 5 bases at J, with 18 bases between the two ends. The CDR3 loop spans 15 amino acids. CDR3 loop: CASSLVTGNGETQYF. The CDR3 DNA reads as TGTGCCAGCAGCCTAGTCACAGGGAATGGGGAGACCCAGTACTTC.

This chain uses TRBV21-1 with TRBJ2-1; TRBD2 reflects the table's D call only, with no check against the DNA. TRBV21-1 is a pseudogene. CDR3 length: 13 amino acids. CDR3 in amino acids: CASSIKNLNEQFF. CDR3 coding DNA: TGTGCCAGCAGTATAAAAAATCTCAATGAGCAGTTCTTC.

The gene calls are TRBV5-5 and TRBJ2-7; D gene ambiguous. In germline, CDR1 is SGHKS, CDR2 YYEKEE (reference sequence). V lost 0 bases and J 2 bases, leaving 9 bases between the germline ends. CDR3 length equals 14 residues. CDR3 sequence: CASSLVPAAYEQYF. CDR3 sequence (DNA): TGTGCCAGCAGCTTGGTTCCGGCGGCCTACGAGCAGTACTTC.

The chain joins TRBV5-4 to TRBJ2-1; TRBD2 aligns across 13 bases. The CDR3 is 16 amino acids. Losses at the gene ends were 4 bases for V and 8 bases for J; bases not matched to a gene: 9. CDR1 is SGHNT, CDR2 YYREEE, per germline (reference sequence). The CDR3 sequence: CASSLWTSGRGDEQFF. The CDR3 DNA sequence: TGTGCCAGCAGCCTCTGGACTAGCGGGAGAGGCGATGAGCAGTTCTTC.

The chain employs TRBV2 and TRBJ1-1; D is unclear. Germline V lookup: CDR1 SNHLY, CDR2 FYNNEI. With 4 bases removed from V and 11 bases from J, the gap between germline ends came to 14 bases. There are 12 residues in the CDR3. The CDR3 loop is CASSARGSGAFF. The CDR3 DNA reads TGTGCCAGCAGTGCCCGGGGAAGTGGGGCTTTCTTT.

V and J are TRBV18 and TRBJ2-3; no clear D. The ends were cut back, 1 base at V and 3 bases at J, with 5 bases in the middle. The V gene's germline CDR1 is KGHSH and CDR2 LQKENI. This CDR3 is built from 13 residues. The CDR3 bases are TGTGCCAGCTCACCACAATCAACAGATACGCAGTATTTT. Protein: CASSPQSTDTQYF.

This clone was recorded only once. This chain links TRBV5-4 with TRBJ2-7; tentative D call: TRBD2 (5 bases). CDR3 length: 14 amino acids. CDR1 and CDR2 (germline): SGHNT, YYREEE (reference sequence). Trimming removed 0 bases from V and 1 base from J, with 8 bases in between. The CDR3 is CASSLGGDSYEQYF. CDR3 in DNA: TGTGCCAGCAGCTTGGGGGGAGATTCCTACGAGCAGTACTTC.

This chain connects TRBV9 to TRBJ2-7, with a possible D match to TRBD2 (5 bases). CDR1 SGDLS and CDR2 YYNGEE come from the germline V gene. Trimming cost V 0 bases and J 0 bases, with 22 bases left between them. This CDR3 spans 19 amino acids. The DNA for the CDR3 is TGTGCCAGCAGCGTAGGGTTATCCGGAGGCGGTGGCCACTCCTACGAGCAGTACTTC. Translated, it gives CASSVGLSGGGGHSYEQYF.

V gene TRBV7-9 combines with J gene TRBJ1-2, with D perhaps matching TRBD1 (5 bases). The CDR3 totals 13 residues. Trimming cost V 1 base and J 4 bases, with 7 bases left between them. CDR1 SEHNR and CDR2 FQNEAQ come from the germline V gene (reference sequence). As DNA, the CDR3 is TGTGCCAGCAGCTTAGGGGGCGGCTATGGCTACACCTTC. Protein product: CASSLGGGYGYTF. The whole variable domain, filled in from reference TRBV7-9 and TRBJ1-2, reads DTGVSQNPRHKITKRGQNVTFRCDPISEHNRLYWYRQTLGQGPEFLTYFQNEAQLEKSRLLSDRFSAERPKGSFSTLEIQRTEQGDSAMYLCASSLGGGYGYTFGSGTRLTVV.

This clone was seen just once. The genes are TRBV7-3 and TRBJ2-1; 7 bases are shared with TRBD1. Losses at the gene ends were 1 base for V and 6 bases for J; bases not matched to a gene: 9. Germline V lookup: CDR1 SGHTA, CDR2 FQGTGA. The CDR3 sequence is 16 residues long. The CDR3 DNA reads as TGTGCCAGCAGCTTAATCCGGACAGGCTCGACCAATGAGCAGTTCTTC. Translated: CASSLIRTGSTNEQFF.

The V and J genes are TRBV2 and TRBJ1-5; D gene ambiguous. The V gene's germline CDR1 is SNHLY and CDR2 FYNNEI. The CDR3 runs 13 residues. Trimming removed 5 bases from V and 11 bases from J, with 16 bases in between. The CDR3 protein is CASSWGEGRAQHF. The CDR3 region has the DNA TGTGCCAGCAGTTGGGGAGAAGGTCGGGCCCAGCATTTT.

The table lists this clone with a count of one. J is TRBJ1-1 and V is TRBV2; D gene unclear. CDR3 length equals 15 residues. V was cut by 7 bases and J by 3 bases, with 18 bases left in between. The V gene's germline CDR1 is SNHLY and CDR2 FYNNEI. The CDR3 sequence is CASKWFAGTDTEAFF. CDR3 sequence (DNA): TGTGCCAGCAAGTGGTTCGCAGGTACCGACACTGAAGCTTTCTTT.

The J gene is TRBJ1-2, the V gene TRBV19, with no clear D. This CDR3 has 13 amino acids. Trimming pared 0 bases from V and 8 bases from J, leaving 10 bases between. Germline V lookup: CDR1 LNHDA, CDR2 SQIVND (reference sequence). The CDR3 protein is CASSIDEVFGYTF. The CDR3 DNA sequence: TGTGCCAGTAGTATAGATGAGGTTTTCGGCTACACCTTC.